Given below is one T cell receptor (beta chain) in context. Its antigen is unidentified. This could be a read error, since a much larger clone is one nucleotide away. Samples had at least 7 million PBMCs isolated from them. The data stem from a study of blood T cells in healthy people across ages. The study, taken as a whole, reports: CMV status of donors was unknown, possibly confounding expanded clonotype changes.

The use of a sample-barcoded 5' primer and a J-beta primer mix characterized a second PCR of about 7 to 12 cycles. The template-switch adaptor was a 5' adaptor with 12 random nucleotides. It tagged each cDNA molecule. Sequencing recovered at least 3 million CDR3-containing paired-end reads from each sample. MiXCR was run by TCRdb on the 5' RACE reads, yielding one entry per CDR3 protein. The profile shows fewer than 2 million distinct CDR3 sequences, around 42% of them singletons. There are 14 residues in the CDR3. Germline loops: CDR1 SGHRS, CDR2 YFSETQ. This clonotype originated in a human donor in good health. The sample consisted of blood. V is TRBV5-1 and J is TRBJ2-3; a weak D match, TRBD2 (6 bases). The CDR3 DNA reads as TGCGCCGGCAGCTTGGAGGGCAACACAGATACGCAGTATTTT. Its translation: CAGSLEGNTDTQYF.